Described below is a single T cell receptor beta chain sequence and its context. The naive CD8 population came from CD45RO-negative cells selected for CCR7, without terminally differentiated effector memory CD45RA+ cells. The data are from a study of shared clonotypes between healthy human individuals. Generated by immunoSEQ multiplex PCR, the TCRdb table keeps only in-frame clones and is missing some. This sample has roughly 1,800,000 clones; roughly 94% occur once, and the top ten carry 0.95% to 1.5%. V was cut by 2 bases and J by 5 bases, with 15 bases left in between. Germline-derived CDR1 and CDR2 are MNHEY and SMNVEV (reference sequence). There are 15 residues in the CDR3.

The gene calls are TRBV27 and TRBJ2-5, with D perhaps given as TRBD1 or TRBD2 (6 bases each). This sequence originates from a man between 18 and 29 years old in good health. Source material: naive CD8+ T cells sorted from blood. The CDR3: CASSLEGGLWETQYF. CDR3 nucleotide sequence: TGTGCCAGCAGTTTAGAAGGGGGGCTATGGGAGACCCAGTACTTC.